This TCR beta chain comes out of a study of blood T cell repertoires in COVID-19. Study context: The analysed material was cDNA or gDNA that came from T cells, B-cell-depleted T cells, or PBMCs.

In the authors' methods: Amplified reference gene primers provided the basis for estimating nucleated cell counts. The method was immunoSEQ multiplex PCR; TCRdb's version includes in-frame clones alone and lacks a portion of them. That table is the source of V, J and clone size, and D and trimming were worked out from the DNA. The table lists 150,000 to 200,000 clones, roughly 82% of them singletons. This CDR3 is built from 12 residues. Germline assignment: CDR1 GTSNPN and CDR2 SVGIG (reference sequence). The germline V and J ends were trimmed by 5 bases and 2 bases, with 9 bases remaining between them.

The chain uses TRBV30 and TRBJ1-2, with D possibly TRBD1 on 6 matching bases. The sequence derives from a woman in her 70s with acute or convalescent COVID-19. Sequenced sample: peripheral blood. CDR3 residues: CAWGQRNYGYTF. In DNA, the CDR3 is TGTGCCTGGGGACAGCGGAACTATGGCTACACCTTC. The full variable domain, rest sourced from reference TRBV30 and TRBJ1-2, is SQTIHQWPATLVQPVGSPLSLECTVEGTSNPNLYWYRQAAGRGLQLLFYSVGIGQISSEVPQNLSASRPQDRQFILSSKKLLLSDSGFYLCAWGQRNYGYTFGSGTRLTVV.